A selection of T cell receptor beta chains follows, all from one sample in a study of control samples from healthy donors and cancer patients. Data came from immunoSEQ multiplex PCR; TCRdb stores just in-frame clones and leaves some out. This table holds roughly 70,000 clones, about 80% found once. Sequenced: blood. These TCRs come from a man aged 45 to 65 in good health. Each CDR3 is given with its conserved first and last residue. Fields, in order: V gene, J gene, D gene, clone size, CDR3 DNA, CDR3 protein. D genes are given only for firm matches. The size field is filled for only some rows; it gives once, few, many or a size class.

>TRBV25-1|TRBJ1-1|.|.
TGTGCCAGCAGTGAATCGTCTACACCTGAAGCTTTCTTT
CASSESSTPEAFF
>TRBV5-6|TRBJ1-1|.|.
TGTGCCAGCAGCCCTTACAGGGCTCAGGCTGAAGCTTTCTTT
CASSPYRAQAEAFF
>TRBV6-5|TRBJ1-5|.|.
TGTGCCAGCAGCCCCAACAGGGTACAGCCCCAGCATTTT
CASSPNRVQPQHF
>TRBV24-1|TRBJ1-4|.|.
TGTGCCACCAGTGATTCCCGGGAGAATAATGAAAAACTGTTTTTT
CATSDSRENNEKLFF
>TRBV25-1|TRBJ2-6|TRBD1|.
TGTGCCAGCAGTCCTCTGGACAGGACCCTCTCTGGGGCCAACGTCCTGACTTTC
CASSPLDRTLSGANVLTF
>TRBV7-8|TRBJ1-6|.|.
TGTGCCAGCTCTGAGCAGCAGTCACCCCTCCACTTT
CASSEQQSPLHF
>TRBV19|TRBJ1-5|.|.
TGTGCCAGTACCCCGTCGGGGTGGCCCCAGCATTTT
CASTPSGWPQHF
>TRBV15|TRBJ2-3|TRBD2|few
TGTGCCACCAGCAGAATGTCCGGACTAGCATCCGATACGCAGTATTTT
CATSRMSGLASDTQYF
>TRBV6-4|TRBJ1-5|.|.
TGTGCCAGCAGCCCGACACAGGGTCAGCCCCAGCATTTT
CASSPTQGQPQHF
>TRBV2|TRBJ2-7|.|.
TGTGCCAGCACTATGGGACGGGCCGGGGAGAGCTCCTACGAGCAGTACTTC
CASTMGRAGESSYEQYF
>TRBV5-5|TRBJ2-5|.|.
TGTGCCAGCAGCGGAATAGAAGAGACCCAGTACTTC
CASSGIEETQYF
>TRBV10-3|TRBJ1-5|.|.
TGTGCCATCAGTCCACTGGGGGTCAATCAGCCCCAGCATTTT
CAISPLGVNQPQHF
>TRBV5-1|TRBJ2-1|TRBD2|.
TGCGCCAGCAGCATTACTAGCGTTGAGCAGTTCTTC
CASSITSVEQFF
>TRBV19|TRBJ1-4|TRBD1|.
TGTGCCAGTAGTACGACAGGGCCTGGAGAAAAACTGTTTTTT
CASSTTGPGEKLFF
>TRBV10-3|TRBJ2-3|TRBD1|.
TGTGCCATCTCCCCCAGGGACAGGGGCACAGATACGCAGTATTTT
CAISPRDRGTDTQYF
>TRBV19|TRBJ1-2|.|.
TGTGCCAGTAGTATAGTCCGGGGGCTTAACTATGGCTACACCTTC
CASSIVRGLNYGYTF
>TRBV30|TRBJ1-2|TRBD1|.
TGTGCCTGGAGTCACGTCCGACAGGGAGGCTATGGCTACACCTTC
CAWSHVRQGGYGYTF
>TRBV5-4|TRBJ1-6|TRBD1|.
TGTGCCAGCAGCGGAGACAGGGTTTCACCCCTCCACTTT
CASSGDRVSPLHF
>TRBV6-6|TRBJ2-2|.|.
TGTGCCAGCAGTTACTTCGCTCTGAGCGGGGAGCTGTTTTTT
CASSYFALSGELFF
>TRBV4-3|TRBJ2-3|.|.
TGCGCCAGCAGCCAAGATCTGGGTTCTAGCACAGATACGCAGTATTTT
CASSQDLGSSTDTQYF
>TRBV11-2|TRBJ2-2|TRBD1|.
TGTGCCAGCAGTTTCACAGGGGCCGGGGAGCTGTTTTTT
CASSFTGAGELFF
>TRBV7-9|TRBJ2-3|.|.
TGTGCCAGCAGCTTAGGGGCGTACACAGATACGCAGTATTTT
CASSLGAYTDTQYF
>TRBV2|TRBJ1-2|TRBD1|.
TGTGCCAGCAGTCCTCGTTCGACAGGGAACTATGGCTACACCTTC
CASSPRSTGNYGYTF
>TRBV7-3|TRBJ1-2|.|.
TGTGCCAGCAGCCCCCAGAGGGGGGCCTATGGCTACACCTTC
CASSPQRGAYGYTF
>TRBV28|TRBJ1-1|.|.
TGTGCCAGCAGTCCCCCCGGGGGGAACACTGAAGCTTTCTTT
CASSPPGGNTEAFF
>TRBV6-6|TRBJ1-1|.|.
TGTGCCAGCAGTTACTTGTGGGGAAAAACTGAAGCTTTCTTT
CASSYLWGKTEAFF
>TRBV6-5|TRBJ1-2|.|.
TGTGCCAGCAGAACAGGTCTGGCGGATGGCTACACCTTC
CASRTGLADGYTF
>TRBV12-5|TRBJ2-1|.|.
TGTGCTAGTGGTTTGGTCTTTGGGGAAATGGTACGTTTCATTGACTCCGACAATGAGCAGTTCTTC
CASGLVFGEMVRFIDSDNEQFF
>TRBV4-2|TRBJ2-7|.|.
TGTGCCAGCAGCCAAGGGGCGGAGGGACCCTACGAGCAGTACTTC
CASSQGAEGPYEQYF